This TCR beta chain was identified during a study of blood T cell repertoires in COVID-19 (dated by TCRdb to 2020 to 2022). Broadly, across the study: Collaborator samples came from the United States, Italy and Spain and covered acute and convalescent phases of COVID-19. The prospective study material was composed of cDNA or gDNA derived from T cells, B-cell-depleted T cells, or PBMCs. Deeply sampled blood TCRbeta repertoires from subjects exposed to, actively infected with, or recovered from COVID-19 were included in the dataset. A freely available public database, intended as a resource for researchers studying the immune response to SARS-CoV-2, is where the repertoires were released. Samples were obtained from the ongoing ImmuneRACE study (first 160 participants) and from some 1,300 subjects provided by 6 global collaborators. A de-identified subject ID, COVID-19 status, age in years and sex were almost always included in the sample metadata. Where HLA class I and class II types were available, the types were taken from metadata supplied by the sample provider, not from assay-based typing. The paper as a whole reports these results and caveats: Clinical and demographic metadata were provided uncurated, with the amount varying by source and participant.

TCRbeta CDR3 regions were amplified from genomic DNA using the immunoSEQ Assay, a bias-controlled multiplex PCR. Processing in the source paper ran as follows. Within the assay, amplification of reference gene primers was used to estimate how many nucleated cells each sample contained. Sequence reads were collapsed and filtered to measure the absolute abundance of every unique TCRbeta CDR3 rearrangement. Productive Simpson clonality was computed per sample as the square root of Simpson's diversity index over productive rearrangements. TCRdb took over this immuneACCESS table, retaining in-frame rearrangements with V and J assigned. Such tables are incomplete; in checked studies, under half of the missing clones stem from an unresolved V gene, and the remainder is unexplained. The DNA was the basis for D and trimming; V, J and clone size are from that table. The sample table lists 65,000 to 85,000 clones, 75% to 90% of them with a count of one. Over 2% of the sample is taken by the ten largest.

Remarks on this clone: Its target antigen remains unknown. Base qualities are missing; no much larger clone stands one base away.

Whole blood was collected in K2EDTA tubes by collaborating institutions according to the institutions' own protocols. For TCRbeta analysis, collaborators shipped samples as frozen whole blood, isolated PBMCs, or DNA extracted from either of those sample types. The CDR3 runs 16 amino acids, cysteine and phenylalanine included. The sequence is cut down to CDR3 DNA, 48 bases in frame from base 1. From a lookup of the germline V gene, CDR1 and CDR2 are SGHRS and YFSETQ. Trimming takes 0 bases from V and 3 bases from J, and the germline ends sit 13 bases apart. Sequencing was performed on peripheral blood. The TCR originated in a human donor in a cohort sampled during active COVID-19. The chain is assembled from TRBV5-1 and TRBJ2-1, and perhaps TRBD2 as D gene, on 6 matching bases. The CDR3: CASSLAWDGGYNEQFF. The DNA is TGCGCCAGCAGCTTGGCCTGGGACGGGGGCTACAATGAGCAGTTCTTC.